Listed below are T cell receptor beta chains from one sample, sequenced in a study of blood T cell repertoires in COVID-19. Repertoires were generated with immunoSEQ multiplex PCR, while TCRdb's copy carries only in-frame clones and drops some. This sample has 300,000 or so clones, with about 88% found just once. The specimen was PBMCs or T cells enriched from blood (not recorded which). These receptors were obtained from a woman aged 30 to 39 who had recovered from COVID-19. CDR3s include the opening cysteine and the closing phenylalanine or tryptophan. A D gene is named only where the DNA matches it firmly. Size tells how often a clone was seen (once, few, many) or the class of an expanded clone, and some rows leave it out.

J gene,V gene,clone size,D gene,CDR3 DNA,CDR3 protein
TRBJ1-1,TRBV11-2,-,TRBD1,TGTGCCAGCAGCTTGACAGGGGGAGCTTTCTTT,CASSLTGGAFF
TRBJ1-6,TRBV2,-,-,TGTGCCAGCAGCCTCCAAGACGGGGATTCACCCCTCCACTTT,CASSLQDGDSPLHF
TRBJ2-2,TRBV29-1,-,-,TGCAGCGCCAAACGCAGGGCGACCGGGGAGCTGTTTTTT,CSAKRRATGELFF
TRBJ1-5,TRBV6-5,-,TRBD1,TGTGCCAGCAGGGGACAGTCTTCCAATCAGCCCCAGCATTTT,CASRGQSSNQPQHF
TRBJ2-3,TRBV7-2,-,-,TGTGCCAGCGATCGACAGGAGGGGGGGGCCTCAGATACGCAGTATTTT,CASDRQEGGASDTQYF
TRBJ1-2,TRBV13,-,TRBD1,TGTGCCAGCAGCTTACCCGGGGACAGACACTATGGCTACACCTTC,CASSLPGDRHYGYTF
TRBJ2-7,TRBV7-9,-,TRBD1,TGTGCCAGCAGCCCTACAGGGGCGATTTCCTACGAGCAGTACTTC,CASSPTGAISYEQYF
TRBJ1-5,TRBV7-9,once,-,TGTGCCAGCAGTCCCCCCCCTCAAGGGGGACGTAATCAGCCCCAGCATTTT,CASSPPPQGGRNQPQHF
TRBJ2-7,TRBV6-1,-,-,TGTGCCAGCAGTGAAGCGGAAGGAGGGTCCTACGAGCAGTACTTC,CASSEAEGGSYEQYF
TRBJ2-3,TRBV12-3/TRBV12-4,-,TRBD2,TGTGCCAGCAGAACGAGCGGGGGGGCAAGGCAGTATTTT,CASRTSGGARQYF
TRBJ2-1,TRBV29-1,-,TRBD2,TGCAGCGGGACTAGCGGGGGGGCCCTCGGCGATGAGCAGTTCTTC,CSGTSGGALGDEQFF
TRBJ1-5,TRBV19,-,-,TGTGCCAGTAGTATAGATTTTGCAGGGGCGCGGGATCAGCCCCAGCATTTT,CASSIDFAGARDQPQHF
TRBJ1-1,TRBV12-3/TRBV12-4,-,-,TGTGCCAGCAGTCTCGGGGGTCCAGCTGAAGCTTTCTTT,CASSLGGPAEAFF
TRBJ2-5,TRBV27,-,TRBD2,TGTGCCAGCAGTGCTCTCGGACTAGCGGGGGGCGGAGAGACCCAGTACTTC,CASSALGLAGGGETQYF
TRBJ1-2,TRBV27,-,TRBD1,TGTGCCAGCAAACAGGGGCCAGGGTATGGCTACACCTTC,CASKQGPGYGYTF
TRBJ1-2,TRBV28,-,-,TGTGCCAGCAGTGCCACGGGCTATGGCTACACCTTC,CASSATGYGYTF
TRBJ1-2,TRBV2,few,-,TGTGCCCCCGCAGTAACGCAGGAAATCTATGGCTACACCTTC,CAPAVTQEIYGYTF
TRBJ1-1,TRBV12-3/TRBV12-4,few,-,TGTGCCAGCAGCCGGAACACTGAAGCTTTCTTT,CASSRNTEAFF
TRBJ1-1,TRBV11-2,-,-,TGTGCCAGCAGCCCCGGGGGGGGGCGCCCCACTGAAGCTTTCTTT,CASSPGGGRPTEAFF
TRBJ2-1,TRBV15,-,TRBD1,TGTGCCACCAGCAGAGAGGGGACAGGCTCCTACAATGAGCAGTTCTTC,CATSREGTGSYNEQFF
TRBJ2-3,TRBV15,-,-,TGTGCCACCAGCAGAGATGGGGGGGCAGGAACAGATACGCAGTATTTT,CATSRDGGAGTDTQYF
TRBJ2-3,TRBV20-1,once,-,TGCAGTGCACTAACAGGAGATACGCAGTATTTT,CSALTGDTQYF
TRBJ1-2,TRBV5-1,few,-,TGCGCCAGCAGCATAGACAGAGCAGGCTACACCTTC,CASSIDRAGYTF
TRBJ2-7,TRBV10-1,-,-,TGCGCCAGCAGTGGAGGAGGGGTTTCGGACGAGCAGTACTTC,CASSGGGVSDEQYF
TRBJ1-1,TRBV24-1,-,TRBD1,TGTGCCACCAGTGATTTCCCCCCCCAAAGACAGGGGAAATCTAACACTGAAGCTTTCTTT,CATSDFPPQRQGKSNTEAFF
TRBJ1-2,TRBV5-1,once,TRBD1,TGCGCCAGCAGCTTGGACGGGACAGCCGGCTACACCTTC,CASSLDGTAGYTF
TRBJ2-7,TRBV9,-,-,TGTGCCAGCAGCGCTAGCGATTCGGACGAGCAGTACTTC,CASSASDSDEQYF
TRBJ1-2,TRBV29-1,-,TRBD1,TGCAGCGTTGAAGATTCGGCGGCAGGGGGCGTCGGTGGCTACACCTTC,CSVEDSAAGGVGGYTF
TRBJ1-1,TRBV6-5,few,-,TGTGCCAGCCGAGAGTACACTGAAGCTTTCTTT,CASREYTEAFF
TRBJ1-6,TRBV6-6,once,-,TGTGCCAGCAGTTACTCGACCCTCGAGAGGAATTCACCCCTCCACTTT,CASSYSTLERNSPLHF
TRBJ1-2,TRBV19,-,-,TGTGCCAGTAGTGCAGGGGTGCCTTCTAACTATGGCTACACCTTC,CASSAGVPSNYGYTF
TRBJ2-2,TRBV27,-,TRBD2,TGTGCCAGCACCCGCGGGGGGGGAACCGGGGAGCTGTTTTTT,CASTRGGGTGELFF
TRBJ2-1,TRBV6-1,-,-,TGTGCCAGCAGTGATGTTTTCGGCGGGGTTTACAATGAGCAGTTCTTC,CASSDVFGGVYNEQFF
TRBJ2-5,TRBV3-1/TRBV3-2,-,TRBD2,TGTGCCAGTAGGGCTAGCGGGGGGGTTGGGACCCAGTACTTC,CASRASGGVGTQYF
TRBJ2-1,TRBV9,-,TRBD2,TGTGCCAGCAGCGTAGTGGCGGGGGGCAACAATGAGCAGTTCTTC,CASSVVAGGNNEQFF
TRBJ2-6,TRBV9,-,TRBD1,TGTGCCAGCAGCGACGGGACAGGGGGTCCCGGGGCCAACGTCCTGACTTTC,CASSDGTGGPGANVLTF
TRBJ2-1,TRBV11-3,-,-,TGTGCCAGCAGCATAGGGTTGGGGGGAACCTACAATGAGCAGTTCTTC,CASSIGLGGTYNEQFF
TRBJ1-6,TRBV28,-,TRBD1,TGTGCCAGCAGTTTAGGTAGGGGGCAAGCGGATTCACCCCTCCACTTT,CASSLGRGQADSPLHF
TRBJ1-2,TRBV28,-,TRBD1,TGTGCCAGCAGTTTGGGACAGGACAACTATGGCTACACCTTC,CASSLGQDNYGYTF
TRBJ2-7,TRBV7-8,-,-,TGTGCCAGCAGCCAAAGGGGGGGGGCCTACGAGCAGTACTTC,CASSQRGGAYEQYF
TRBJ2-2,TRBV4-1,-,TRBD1,TGCGCCAGCAGCCAAGTCCAGGGGGCGTCGGGGGAGCTGTTTTTT,CASSQVQGASGELFF
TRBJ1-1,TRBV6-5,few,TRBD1,TGTGCCAGCAGTTCTCCGGGACAGAAGAACACTGAAGCTTTCTTT,CASSSPGQKNTEAFF
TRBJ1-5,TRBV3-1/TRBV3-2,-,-,TGTGCCAGCAGCCAAGAAAAGATGGCAGCCCAGCATTTT,CASSQEKMAAQHF
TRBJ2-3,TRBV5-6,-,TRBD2,TGTGCCAGCAGCTTGGCTGCTAGCGGGAGCACAGATACGCAGTATTTT,CASSLAASGSTDTQYF
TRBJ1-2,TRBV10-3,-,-,TGTGCCATCAGTGAGTCGGCCCAGGGCAGTGGCTACACCTTC,CAISESAQGSGYTF
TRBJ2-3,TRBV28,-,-,TGTGCCAGCAGCCTCACAGATACGCAGTATTTT,CASSLTDTQYF
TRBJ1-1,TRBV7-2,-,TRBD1,TGTGCCAGCAGCTTGGACAGGGGGCTGAACGCTGAAGCTTTCTTT,CASSLDRGLNAEAFF
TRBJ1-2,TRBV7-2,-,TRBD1,TGTGCCAGCACCCAAAGACAGGGGGCAGAAGGCTACACCTTC,CASTQRQGAEGYTF
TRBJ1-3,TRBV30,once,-,TGTGCCTGGAGTGCCAGACAGGGAAACACCATATATTTT,CAWSARQGNTIYF
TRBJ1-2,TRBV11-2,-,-,TGTGCCAGCAGCTTAGATTCAAGAGGAAACTATGGCTACACCTTC,CASSLDSRGNYGYTF
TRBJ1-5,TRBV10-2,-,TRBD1,TGCGCCAGCACCGCAGGGGGAGATCAGCCCCAGCATTTT,CASTAGGDQPQHF
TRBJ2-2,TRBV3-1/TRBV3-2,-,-,TGTGCCAGCAGCCAGCGGGACTCGAGCGCCGGGGAGCTGTTTTTT,CASSQRDSSAGELFF
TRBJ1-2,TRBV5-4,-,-,TGTGCCAGCAGCGACTCGGGGGGGCTTGGCTACACCTTC,CASSDSGGLGYTF
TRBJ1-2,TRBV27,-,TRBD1,TGTGCCAGCAGTTTACTGGCCGGGACAGCCCCCTATGGCTACACCTTC,CASSLLAGTAPYGYTF
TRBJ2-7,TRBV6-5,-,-,TGTGCCAGCAGTTACGGGCCAAACTCCTACGAGCAGTACTTC,CASSYGPNSYEQYF
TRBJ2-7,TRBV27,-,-,TGTGCCAGCAGTTTATTGGCGGTTTCCTACGAGCAGTACTTC,CASSLLAVSYEQYF
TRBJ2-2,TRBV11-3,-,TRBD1,TGTGCCAGCAGCTTGGGACAGGGGAACACCGGGGAGCTGTTTTTT,CASSLGQGNTGELFF
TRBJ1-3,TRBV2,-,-,TGTGCCAGCAGGTCGGGACTCCTTGGAAACACCATATATTTT,CASRSGLLGNTIYF
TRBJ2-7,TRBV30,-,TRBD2,TGTGCCTGGAGTACCCTAGCGGGGGAGAAGCAGTACTTC,CAWSTLAGEKQYF